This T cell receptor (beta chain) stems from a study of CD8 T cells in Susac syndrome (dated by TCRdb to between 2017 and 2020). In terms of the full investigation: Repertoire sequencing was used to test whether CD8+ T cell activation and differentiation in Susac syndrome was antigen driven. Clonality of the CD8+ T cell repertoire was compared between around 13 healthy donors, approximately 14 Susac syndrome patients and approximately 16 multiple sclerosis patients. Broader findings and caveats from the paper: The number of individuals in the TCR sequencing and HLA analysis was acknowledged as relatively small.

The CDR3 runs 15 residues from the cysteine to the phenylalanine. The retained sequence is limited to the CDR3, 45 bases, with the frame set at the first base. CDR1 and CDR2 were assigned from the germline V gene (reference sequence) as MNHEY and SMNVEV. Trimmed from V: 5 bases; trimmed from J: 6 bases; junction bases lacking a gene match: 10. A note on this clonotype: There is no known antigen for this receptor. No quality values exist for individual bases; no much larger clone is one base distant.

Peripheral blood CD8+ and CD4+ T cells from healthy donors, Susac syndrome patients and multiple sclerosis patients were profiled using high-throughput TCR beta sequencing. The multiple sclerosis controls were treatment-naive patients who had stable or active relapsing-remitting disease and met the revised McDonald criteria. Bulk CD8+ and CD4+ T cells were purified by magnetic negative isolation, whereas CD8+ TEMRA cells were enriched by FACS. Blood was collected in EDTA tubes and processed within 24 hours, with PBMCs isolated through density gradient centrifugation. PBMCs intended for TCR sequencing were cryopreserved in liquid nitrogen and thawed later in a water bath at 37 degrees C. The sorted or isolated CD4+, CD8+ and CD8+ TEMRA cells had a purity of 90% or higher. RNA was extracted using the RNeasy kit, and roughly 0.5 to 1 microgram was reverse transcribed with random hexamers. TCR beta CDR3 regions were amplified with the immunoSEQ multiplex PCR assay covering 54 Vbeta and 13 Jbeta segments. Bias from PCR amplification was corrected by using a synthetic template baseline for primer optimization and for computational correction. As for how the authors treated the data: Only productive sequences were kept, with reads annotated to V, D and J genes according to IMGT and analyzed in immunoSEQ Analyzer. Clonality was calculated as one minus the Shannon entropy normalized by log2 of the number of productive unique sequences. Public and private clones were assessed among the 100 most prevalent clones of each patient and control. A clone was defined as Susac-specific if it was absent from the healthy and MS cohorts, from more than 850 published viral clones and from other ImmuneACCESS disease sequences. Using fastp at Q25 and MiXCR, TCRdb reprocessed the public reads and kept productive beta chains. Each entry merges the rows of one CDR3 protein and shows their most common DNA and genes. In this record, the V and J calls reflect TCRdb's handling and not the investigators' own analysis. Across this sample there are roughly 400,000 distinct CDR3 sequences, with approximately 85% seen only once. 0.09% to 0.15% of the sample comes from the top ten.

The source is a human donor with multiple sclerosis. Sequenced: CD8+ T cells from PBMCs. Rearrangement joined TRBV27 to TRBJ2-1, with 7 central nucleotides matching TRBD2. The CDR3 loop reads CASSRGLVGSNEQFF. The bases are TGTGCCAGCAGTCGCGGACTAGTAGGTTCCAATGAGCAGTTCTTC.